The rows below give T cell receptor beta chains drawn from one sample of a study of shared clonotypes between healthy human individuals. The protocol was immunoSEQ multiplex PCR, while the TCRdb copy is restricted to in-frame clones and leaves out a portion. The repertoire holds over 2 million clones, roughly 94% seen once, with more than 0.1% in the top ten. What was sequenced was naive CD4+ T cells sorted from blood. These receptors all come from a young man in good health. Each CDR3 is given with its conserved first and last residue. D genes are given only for firm matches. Clone size appears in some rows only: once, few, many, or a class for an expanded clone.

D gene | clone size | J gene | V gene | CDR3 protein | CDR3 DNA
TRBD2 | - | TRBJ2-7 | TRBV30 | CAWSRLAGVYEQYF | TGTGCCTGGTCTAGACTAGCGGGAGTCTACGAGCAGTACTTC
- | - | TRBJ2-3 | TRBV5-5 | CASSLAGTQGTDTQYF | TGTGCCAGCAGCTTGGCGGGTACCCAGGGCACAGATACGCAGTATTTT
TRBD1 | once | TRBJ1-4 | TRBV5-6 | CASSSKGQGPLRTNEKLFF | TGTGCCAGCAGCTCTAAAGGACAGGGCCCCCTCCGCACTAATGAAAAACTGTTTTTT
- | - | TRBJ1-4 | TRBV5-4 | CASSLTGTNEKLFF | TGTGCCAGCAGCTTGACAGGAACTAATGAAAAACTGTTTTTT
- | - | TRBJ2-3 | TRBV28 | CASSTPRWTDTQYF | TGTGCCAGCAGTACCCCCAGGTGGACAGATACGCAGTATTTT
TRBD2 | - | TRBJ2-5 | TRBV27 | CASSFSGGLQETQYF | TGTGCCAGCAGTTTTTCGGGAGGACTCCAAGAGACCCAGTACTTC
TRBD1 | - | TRBJ2-5 | TRBV7-9 | CASSPRTGERETQYF | TGTGCCAGCAGCCCCCGGACAGGGGAGAGAGAGACCCAGTACTTC
- | - | TRBJ2-7 | TRBV9 | CASSIGSEGYEQYF | TGTGCCAGCAGCATAGGGAGCGAGGGCTACGAGCAGTACTTC
- | - | TRBJ2-7 | TRBV7-8 | CASSLSQPGWGANYEQYF | TGTGCCAGCAGCTTATCCCAACCCGGGTGGGGGGCCAACTACGAGCAGTACTTC
TRBD2 | once | TRBJ2-5 | TRBV5-4 | CASSFLRSGRAGQETQYF | TGTGCCAGCAGCTTCCTTCGTAGCGGGAGGGCAGGTCAAGAGACCCAGTACTTC
- | - | TRBJ2-7 | TRBV20-1 | CSVGRFHEQYF | TGCAGTGTGGGAAGATTCCACGAGCAGTACTTC
- | - | TRBJ2-7 | TRBV27 | CASSSRSTKGYEQYF | TGTGCCAGCAGTTCACGCTCGACAAAAGGCTACGAGCAGTACTTC
- | - | TRBJ2-5 | TRBV9 | CASSVAAGLSTETQYF | TGTGCCAGCAGCGTAGCGGCAGGATTATCGACTGAGACCCAGTACTTC
- | - | TRBJ2-3 | TRBV6-5 | CASSYSGAGGTDTQYF | TGTGCCAGCAGTTACTCCGGAGCAGGCGGCACAGATACGCAGTATTTT
- | once | TRBJ1-6 | TRBV2 | CASRPGTDNSPLHF | TGTGCCAGCAGACCCGGGACGGACAATTCACCCCTCCACTTT
TRBD1 | - | TRBJ2-3 | TRBV10-1 | CASSLSGTAISTDTQYF | TGCGCCAGCAGTCTTTCAGGGACAGCAATCTCCACAGATACGCAGTATTTT
- | - | TRBJ1-1 | TRBV6-5 | CASSYPDGRAFF | TGTGCCAGCAGTTACCCCGACGGTCGGGCTTTCTTT